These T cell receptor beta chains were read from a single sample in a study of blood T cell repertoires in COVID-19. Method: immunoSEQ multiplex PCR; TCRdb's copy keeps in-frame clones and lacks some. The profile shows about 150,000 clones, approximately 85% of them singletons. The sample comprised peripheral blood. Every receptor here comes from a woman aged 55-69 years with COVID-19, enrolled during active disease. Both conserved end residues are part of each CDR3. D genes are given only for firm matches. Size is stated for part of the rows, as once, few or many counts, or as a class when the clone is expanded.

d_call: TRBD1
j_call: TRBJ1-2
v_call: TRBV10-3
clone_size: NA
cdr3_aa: CAISRSGGDGYTF
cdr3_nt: TGTGCCATCAGTCGTTCAGGGGGCGATGGCTACACCTTC

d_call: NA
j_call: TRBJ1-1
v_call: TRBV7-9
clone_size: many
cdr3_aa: CASSPYGFGNTEAFF
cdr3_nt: TGTGCCAGCAGCCCATACGGTTTCGGGAACACTGAAGCTTTCTTT

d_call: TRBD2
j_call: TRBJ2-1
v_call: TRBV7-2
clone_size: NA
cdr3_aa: CASSSTPGLAHFF
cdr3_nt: TGTGCCAGCAGCTCCACGCCGGGACTAGCGCACTTCTTC

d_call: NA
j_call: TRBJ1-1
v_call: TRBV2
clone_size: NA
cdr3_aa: CASSGGVLLEAFF
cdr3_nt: TGTGCCAGCAGTGGGGGGGTTCTTCTAGAAGCTTTCTTT

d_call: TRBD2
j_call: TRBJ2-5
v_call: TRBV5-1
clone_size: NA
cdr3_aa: CASSLVPSGSETQYF
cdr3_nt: TGCGCCAGCAGCTTGGTACCTAGCGGGAGTGAGACCCAGTACTTC

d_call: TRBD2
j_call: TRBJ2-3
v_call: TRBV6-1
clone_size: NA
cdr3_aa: CASSEAGLAGVNTQYF
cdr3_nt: TGTGCCAGCAGTGAAGCGGGCCTAGCGGGGGTGAATACGCAGTATTTT

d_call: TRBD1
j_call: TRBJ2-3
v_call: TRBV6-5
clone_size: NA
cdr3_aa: CASSYRDRTDTQYF
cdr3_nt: TGTGCCAGCAGTTACCGGGACAGGACAGATACGCAGTATTTT

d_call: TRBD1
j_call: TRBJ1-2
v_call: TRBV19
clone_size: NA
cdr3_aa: CASAPGQIYGYTF
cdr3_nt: TGTGCCAGCGCCCCGGGACAGATATATGGCTACACCTTC

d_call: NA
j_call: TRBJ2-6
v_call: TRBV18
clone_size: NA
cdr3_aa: CASSPDRTGANVLTF
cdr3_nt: TGTGCCAGCTCACCCGACAGAACTGGGGCCAACGTCCTGACTTTC

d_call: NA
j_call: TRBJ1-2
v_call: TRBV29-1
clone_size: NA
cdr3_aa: CSVGGGRDIYGYTF
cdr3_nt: TGCAGCGTTGGGGGGGGCAGGGATATTTATGGCTACACCTTC

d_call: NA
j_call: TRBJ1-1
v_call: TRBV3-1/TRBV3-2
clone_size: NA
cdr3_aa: CASSHWGLEAFF
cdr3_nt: TGTGCCAGCAGCCATTGGGGCTTGGAAGCTTTCTTT

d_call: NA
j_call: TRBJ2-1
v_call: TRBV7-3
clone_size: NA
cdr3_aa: CASSYTPRDSYNEQFF
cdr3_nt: TGTGCCAGCAGTTATACCCCGCGGGACTCCTACAATGAGCAGTTCTTC

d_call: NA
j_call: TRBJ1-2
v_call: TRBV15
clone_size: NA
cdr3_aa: CATSPIQTGLSYTF
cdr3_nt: TGTGCCACCAGCCCTATACAGACAGGTCTGAGCTACACCTTC

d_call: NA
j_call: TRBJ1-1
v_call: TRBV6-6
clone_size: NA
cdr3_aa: CASSYLPGGAEAFF
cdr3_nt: TGTGCCAGCAGTTACTTACCGGGAGGCGCTGAAGCTTTCTTT

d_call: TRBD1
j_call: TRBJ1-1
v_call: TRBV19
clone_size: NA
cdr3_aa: CATRSRDSWANTEAFF
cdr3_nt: TGTGCCACCCGGAGTCGGGACAGCTGGGCGAACACTGAAGCTTTCTTT

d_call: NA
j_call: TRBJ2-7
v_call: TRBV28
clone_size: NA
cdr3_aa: CASGKMEQYF
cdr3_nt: TGTGCCAGCGGCAAGATGGAGCAGTACTTC

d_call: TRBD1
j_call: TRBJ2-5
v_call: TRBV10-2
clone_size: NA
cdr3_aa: CASRFTGDETQYF
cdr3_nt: TGCGCCAGCAGATTTACAGGGGACGAGACCCAGTACTTC

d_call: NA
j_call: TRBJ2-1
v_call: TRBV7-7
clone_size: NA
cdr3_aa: CASSPSPRAYNEQFF
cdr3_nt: TGTGCTAGCAGCCCCTCCCCGAGGGCCTACAATGAGCAGTTCTTC

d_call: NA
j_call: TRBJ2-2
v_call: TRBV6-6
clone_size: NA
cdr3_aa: CASSERRTNTGELFF
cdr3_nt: TGTGCCAGCAGTGAGAGGAGGACGAACACCGGGGAGCTGTTTTTT

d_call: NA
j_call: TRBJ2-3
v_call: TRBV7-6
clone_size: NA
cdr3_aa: CASSLDLPREGTDTQYF
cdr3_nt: TGTGCCAGCAGCTTAGACCTCCCGAGGGAGGGCACAGATACGCAGTATTTT

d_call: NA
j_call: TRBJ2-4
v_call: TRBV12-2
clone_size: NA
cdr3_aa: CASQDTKNIQYF
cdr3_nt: TGTGCAAGTCAAGACACCAAAAACATTCAGTACTTC

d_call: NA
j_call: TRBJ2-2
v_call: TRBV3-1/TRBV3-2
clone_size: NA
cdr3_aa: CASSQRAEIGELFF
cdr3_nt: TGTGCCAGCAGCCAACGAGCGGAGATCGGGGAGCTGTTTTTT

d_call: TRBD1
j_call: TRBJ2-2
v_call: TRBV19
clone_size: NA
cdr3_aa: CAIQGAGGASGELFF
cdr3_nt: TGTGCCATCCAAGGCGCAGGGGGCGCTTCCGGGGAGCTGTTTTTT

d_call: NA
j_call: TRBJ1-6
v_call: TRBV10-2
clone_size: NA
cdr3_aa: CASSEVGGTDNSPLHF
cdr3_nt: TGCGCCAGCAGTGAAGTTGGGGGGACGGACAATTCACCCCTCCACTTT

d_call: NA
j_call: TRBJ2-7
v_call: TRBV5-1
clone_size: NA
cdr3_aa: CASSVTLRAYEQYF
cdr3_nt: TGCGCCAGCAGCGTGACACTGAGAGCCTACGAGCAGTACTTC

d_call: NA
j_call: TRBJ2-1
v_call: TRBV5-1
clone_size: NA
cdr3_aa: CASSHDGSSYNEQFF
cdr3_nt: TGCGCCAGCAGCCACGACGGGAGCTCCTACAATGAGCAGTTCTTC